The 8 T cell receptor beta chains reported below all come from one sample, sequenced in a study of control samples from healthy donors and cancer patients. Generated by immunoSEQ multiplex PCR, the TCRdb table keeps only in-frame clones and is missing some. The sample includes around 100,000 clones, about 91% of them seen just once. The specimen was blood. The receptors stem from a man aged 30-40 years in good health.

The rearrangement joins TRBV28 to TRBJ1-5, with 11 bases lining up with TRBD1. The CDR3 runs 14 residues. V lost 6 bases to trimming and J lost 6 bases; unmatched junction nucleotides: 4. CDR1 MDHEN and CDR2 SYDVKM come from the germline V gene. The CDR3 spells CASREDRGPQPQHF. The CDR3, as DNA: TGTGCCAGCAGGGAGGACAGGGGGCCTCAGCCCCAGCATTTT.

This chain links TRBV27 with TRBJ1-4; no clear D. Germline V gene lookup returns CDR1 MNHEY and CDR2 SMNVEV (reference sequence). V lost 5 bases, J lost 2 bases, and 12 bases lay in between. This CDR3 has 15 residues. The CDR3 DNA sequence: TGTGCCAGCAGTCCCACGGGGAGGACTAATGAAAAACTGTTTTTT. This encodes CASSPTGRTNEKLFF.

Here the CDR3 reads CASSVGTALNTGELFF. The CDR3 coding sequence is TGTGCCAGCAGCGTAGGGACAGCTTTGAACACCGGGGAGCTGTTTTTT. This chain links TRBV9 with TRBJ2-2; TRBD1 is a possible D gene (6 bases). This CDR3 spans 16 amino acids. Trimming cost V 0 bases and J 1 base, with 10 bases left between them. CDR1 and CDR2 from the germline V gene are SGDLS and YYNGEE.

The chain is built from TRBV30 and TRBJ1-2; TRBD1 aligns across 12 bases. Germline V gene sequence: CDR1 GTSNPN, CDR2 SVGIG (reference sequence). The CDR3 runs 14 residues. Germline trimming cut 4 bases from V and 7 bases from J; bases unmatched to any gene: 7. The CDR3 loop reads CAWIPGTGGTGYTF. The CDR3 DNA reads as TGTGCCTGGATACCCGGGACAGGGGGCACTGGCTACACCTTC.

This chain joins TRBV5-1 and TRBJ2-1; the D call may be TRBD1 or TRBD2 (5 bases each). Looked up from germline, CDR1 is SGHRS and CDR2 is YFSETQ. The length of the CDR3 is 14 residues. V lost 1 base, J lost 5 bases, and 10 bases lay in between. CDR3 DNA sequence: TGCGCCAGCAGCTTGTCGGGACCACACAATGAGCAGTTCTTC. It specifies CASSLSGPHNEQFF.

The CDR3 is CASGWVSRSSYNEQFF. The CDR3 DNA reads as TGTGCCAGCGGCTGGGTGTCTCGGAGCTCCTACAATGAGCAGTTCTTC. V gene TRBV27 combines with J gene TRBJ2-1, with D unclear. Looked up from germline, CDR1 is MNHEY and CDR2 is SMNVEV (reference sequence). V was shortened by 8 bases and J by 0 bases, with 17 bases between the two germline ends. The CDR3 is 16 amino acids.

V gene TRBV18 combines with J gene TRBJ2-3, with TRBD2 matching over 11 bases. Losses at the gene ends were 3 bases for V and 4 bases for J; bases not matched to a gene: 3. CDR3 length equals 15 residues. The germline V gene has CDR1 KGHSH and CDR2 LQKENI. CDR3 amino acids: CASSPGTSGADTQYF. CDR3 nucleotide sequence: TGTGCCAGCTCACCGGGGACTAGCGGAGCAGATACGCAGTATTTT.

The rearrangement joins TRBV24-1 to TRBJ1-5; 10 bases map to TRBD1. V lost 2 bases, J lost 0 bases, and 9 bases stayed unmatched. This CDR3 has 19 residues. The germline V gene has CDR1 KGHDR and CDR2 SFDVKD. CDR3 in amino acids: CATSDSSGTGVGSNQPQHF. The CDR3 coding sequence is TGTGCCACCAGTGATTCATCCGGGACAGGGGTTGGTAGCAATCAGCCCCAGCATTTT.